This is a list of T cell receptor beta chains from one sample in a study of T cell responses to AZD1222 COVID-19 vaccine. Clones were sequenced by immunoSEQ multiplex PCR, and TCRdb holds only the in-frame ones, with some missing. The data contain roughly 160,000 clones, around 94% of them seen just once; the ten biggest clones take up about 0.64%. Sample: peripheral blood, taken on day 0 of AZD1222 vaccination. The receptors come from an adult in good health. The CDR3 runs from the conserved cysteine through the conserved F or W. A D gene is named only where the DNA matches it firmly. Clone size is stated in some rows and not others, as once, few, many or a class when expanded.

CASSPGGREQYF - TRBV3-1/TRBV3-2 12 TRBJ2-7 -
CASGLAGFTDTQYF TRBD2 TRBV19 14 TRBJ2-3 -
CASSLGGQMNTEAFF - TRBV28 15 TRBJ1-1 -
CASSEFQREGKEQYF TRBD2 TRBV10-1 15 TRBJ2-7 -
CAWTREGGASNYGYTF - TRBV30 16 TRBJ1-2 -
CASNQGVRTEAFF TRBD1 TRBV28 13 TRBJ1-1 -
CASSLGSDEQFF - TRBV12-3/TRBV12-4 12 TRBJ2-1 once
CASSYSKGIQPQHF - TRBV6-5 14 TRBJ1-5 few
CAWSVRIPGDPGNTIYF - TRBV30 17 TRBJ1-3 -
CASSYETKLNTEAFF - TRBV6-5 15 TRBJ1-1 -
CASSQETLGTSYNEQFF - TRBV3-1/TRBV3-2 17 TRBJ2-1 -
CASSPVANENYGYTF - TRBV18 15 TRBJ1-2 -
CASSLAKAGGSDEQFF TRBD2 TRBV5-1 16 TRBJ2-1 -
CASSLVAGDTGELFF TRBD2 TRBV5-1 15 TRBJ2-2 -
CATSDKNTEAFF - TRBV24-1 12 TRBJ1-1 -
CASSRNRDGYTF - TRBV7-9 12 TRBJ1-2 -
CAWTALGSYNSPLHF - TRBV30 15 TRBJ1-6 -
CASLGPPGEKLFF - TRBV28 13 TRBJ1-4 -
CASSRGTSGRGAGTQYF TRBD2 TRBV27 17 TRBJ2-3 -
CASSGVLQGQPQHF TRBD1 TRBV19 14 TRBJ1-5 -
CASSSGQGGDGETQYF TRBD1 TRBV28 16 TRBJ2-5 -
CAISDFSYSNQPQHF - TRBV10-3 15 TRBJ1-5 once
CASSLPRDSPGSNQPQHF TRBD1 TRBV28 18 TRBJ1-5 -
CATSDGGGGGENTIYF TRBD1 TRBV24-1 16 TRBJ1-3 -
CASLGPLDCRSGNTIYF - TRBV6-4 17 TRBJ1-3 -
CASSFPGAGNTIYF - TRBV7-9 14 TRBJ1-3 -
CASSPRVPPDGELFF - TRBV4-2 15 TRBJ2-2 -
CASSQDVGTGSNYGYTF TRBD1 TRBV4-1 17 TRBJ1-2 -
CASSQRTSSTDTQYF - TRBV14 15 TRBJ2-3 -
CASSFNRGYNGYTF TRBD1 TRBV27 14 TRBJ1-2 -
CSVEGGRISDTQYF TRBD2 TRBV29-1 14 TRBJ2-3 -